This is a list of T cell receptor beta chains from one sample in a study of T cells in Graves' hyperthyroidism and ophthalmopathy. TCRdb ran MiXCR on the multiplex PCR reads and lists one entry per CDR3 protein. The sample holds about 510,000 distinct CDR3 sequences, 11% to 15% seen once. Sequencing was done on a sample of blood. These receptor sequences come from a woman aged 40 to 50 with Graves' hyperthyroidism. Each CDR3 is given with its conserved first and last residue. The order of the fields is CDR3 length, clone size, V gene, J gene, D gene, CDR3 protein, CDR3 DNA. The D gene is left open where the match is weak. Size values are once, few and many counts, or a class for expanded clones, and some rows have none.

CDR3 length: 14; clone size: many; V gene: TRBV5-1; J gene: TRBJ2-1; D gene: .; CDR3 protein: CASSLEGAYNEQFF; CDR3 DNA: TGCGCCAGCAGCTTGGAGGGCGCCTACAATGAGCAGTTCTTC
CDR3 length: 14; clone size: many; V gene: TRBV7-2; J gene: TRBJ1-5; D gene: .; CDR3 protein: CASSVPASNQPQHF; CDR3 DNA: TGTGCCAGCAGCGTTCCAGCTAGCAATCAGCCCCAGCATTTT
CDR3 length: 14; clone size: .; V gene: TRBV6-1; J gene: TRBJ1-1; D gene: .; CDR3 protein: CASSEVAWDTEAFF; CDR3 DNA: TGTGCCAGCAGTGAAGTTGCTTGGGACACTGAAGCTTTCTTT
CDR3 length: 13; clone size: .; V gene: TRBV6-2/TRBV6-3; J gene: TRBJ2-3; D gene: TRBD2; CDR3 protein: CASKREGRYTQYF; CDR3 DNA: TGTGCCAGTAAGCGGGAGGGCCGCTATACGCAGTATTTT
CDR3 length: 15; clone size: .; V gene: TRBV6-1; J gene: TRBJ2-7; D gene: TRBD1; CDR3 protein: CASSIGQGVSYEQYF; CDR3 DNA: TGTGCCAGCAGTATCGGACAGGGGGTATCCTACGAGCAGTACTTC
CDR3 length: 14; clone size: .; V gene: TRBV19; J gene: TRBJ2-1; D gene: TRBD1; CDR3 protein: CASGRKGALNEQFF; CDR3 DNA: TGTGCCAGTGGGCGGAAGGGGGCGTTAAATGAGCAGTTCTTC
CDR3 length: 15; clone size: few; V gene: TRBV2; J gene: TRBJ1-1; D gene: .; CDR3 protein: CASSEGGLPNTEAFF; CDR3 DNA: TGTGCCAGCAGTGAAGGCGGACTTCCGAACACTGAAGCTTTCTTT
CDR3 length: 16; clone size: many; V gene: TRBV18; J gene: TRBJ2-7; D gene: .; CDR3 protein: CASSPPSLPSSYEQYF; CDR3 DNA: TGTGCCAGCTCACCACCGAGCCTGCCTAGCTCCTACGAGCAGTACTTC
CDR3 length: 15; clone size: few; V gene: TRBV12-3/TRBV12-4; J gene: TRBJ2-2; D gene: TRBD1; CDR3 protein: CASTWGTGGTGELFF; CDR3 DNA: TGTGCCAGCACCTGGGGGACAGGGGGCACCGGGGAGCTGTTTTTT
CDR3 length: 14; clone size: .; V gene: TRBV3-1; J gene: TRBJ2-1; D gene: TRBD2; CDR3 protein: CASSQDQLAGKQFF; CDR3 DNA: TGTGCCAGCAGCCAAGATCAGCTAGCGGGAAAGCAGTTCTTC
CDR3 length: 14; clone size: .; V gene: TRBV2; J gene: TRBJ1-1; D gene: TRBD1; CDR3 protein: CASNGQGWNTEAFF; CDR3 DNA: TGTGCCAGCAACGGACAGGGCTGGAACACTGAAGCTTTCTTT
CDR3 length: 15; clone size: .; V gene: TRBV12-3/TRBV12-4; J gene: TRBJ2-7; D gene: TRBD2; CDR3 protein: CASSFSLAGVIEQYF; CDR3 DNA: TGTGCCAGCAGTTTCTCCCTAGCGGGAGTAATTGAGCAGTACTTC
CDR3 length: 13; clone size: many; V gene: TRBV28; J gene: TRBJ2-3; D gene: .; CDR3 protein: CASNKGGADTQYF; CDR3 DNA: TGTGCCAGCAATAAAGGGGGGGCAGATACGCAGTATTTT
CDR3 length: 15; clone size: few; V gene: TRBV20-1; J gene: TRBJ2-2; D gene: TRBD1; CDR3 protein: CSARVGTVNTGELFF; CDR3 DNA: TGCAGTGCTAGAGTTGGGACAGTGAACACCGGGGAGCTGTTTTTT
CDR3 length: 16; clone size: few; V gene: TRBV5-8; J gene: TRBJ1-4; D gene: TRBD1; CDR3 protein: CASSHRGDRINEKLFF; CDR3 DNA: TGTGCCAGCAGCCACCGTGGGGACAGGATCAATGAAAAACTGTTTTTT
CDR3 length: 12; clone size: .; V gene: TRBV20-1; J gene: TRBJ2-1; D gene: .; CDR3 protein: CSAASSYNEQFF; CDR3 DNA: TGCAGTGCGGCCAGCTCCTACAATGAGCAGTTCTTC
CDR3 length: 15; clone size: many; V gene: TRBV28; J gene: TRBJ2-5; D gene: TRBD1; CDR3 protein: CASSSDRVWEETQYF; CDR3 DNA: TGTGCCAGCAGTTCGGACAGGGTATGGGAAGAGACCCAGTACTTC
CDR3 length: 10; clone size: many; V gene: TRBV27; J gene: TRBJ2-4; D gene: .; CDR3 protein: CAGIENIQYF; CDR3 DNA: TGTGCCGGCATAGAAAACATTCAGTACTTC
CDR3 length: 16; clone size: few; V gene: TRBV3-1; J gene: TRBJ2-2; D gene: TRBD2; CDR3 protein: CASSQGQRGNTGELFF; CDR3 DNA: TGTGCCAGCAGCCAAGGCCAGCGGGGCAACACCGGGGAGCTGTTTTTT
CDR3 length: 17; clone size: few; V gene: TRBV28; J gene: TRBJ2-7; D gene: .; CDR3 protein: CASSSAGTQWKGYEQYF; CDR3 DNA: TGTGCCAGCAGTTCTGCCGGGACGCAATGGAAGGGTTACGAGCAGTACTTC
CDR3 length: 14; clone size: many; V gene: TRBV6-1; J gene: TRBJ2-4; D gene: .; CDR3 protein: CASKADSVKNIQYF; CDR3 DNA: TGTGCCAGCAAAGCTGATTCGGTCAAAAACATTCAGTACTTC
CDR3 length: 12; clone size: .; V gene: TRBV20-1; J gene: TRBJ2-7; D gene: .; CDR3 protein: CSARITRGEQYF; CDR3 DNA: TGCAGTGCTAGAATAACGCGTGGCGAGCAGTACTTC
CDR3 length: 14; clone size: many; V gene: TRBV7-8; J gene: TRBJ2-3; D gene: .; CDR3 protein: CASSLSGYTDTQYF; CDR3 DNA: TGTGCCAGCAGCCTTAGCGGTTACACAGATACGCAGTATTTT
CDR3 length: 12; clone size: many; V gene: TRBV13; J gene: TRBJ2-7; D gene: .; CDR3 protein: CASSLPPHEQYF; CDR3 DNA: TGTGCCAGCAGCCTACCCCCCCACGAGCAGTACTTC
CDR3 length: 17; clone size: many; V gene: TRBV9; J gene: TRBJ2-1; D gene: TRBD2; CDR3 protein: CASSVAGLAGERNEQFF; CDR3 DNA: TGTGCCAGCAGCGTAGCTGGCCTAGCGGGAGAACGAAATGAGCAGTTCTTC
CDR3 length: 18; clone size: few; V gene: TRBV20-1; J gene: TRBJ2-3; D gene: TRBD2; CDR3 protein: CSARDLLRTSGSTDTQYF; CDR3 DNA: TGCAGTGCTAGAGATCTACTCCGGACTAGCGGCAGCACAGATACGCAGTATTTT
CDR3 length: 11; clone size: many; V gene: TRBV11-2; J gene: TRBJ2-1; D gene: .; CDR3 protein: CASDSGNEQFF; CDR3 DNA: TGTGCCAGCGATAGCGGCAATGAGCAGTTCTTC
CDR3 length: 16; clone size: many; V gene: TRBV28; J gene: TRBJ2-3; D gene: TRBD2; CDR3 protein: CASSFRLALSTDTQYF; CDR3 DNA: TGTGCCAGCAGTTTTCGACTAGCGCTTAGCACAGATACGCAGTATTTT
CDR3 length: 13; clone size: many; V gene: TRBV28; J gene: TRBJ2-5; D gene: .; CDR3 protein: CASSLPSQETQYF; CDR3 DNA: TGTGCCAGCAGTTTACCTAGCCAAGAGACCCAGTACTTC
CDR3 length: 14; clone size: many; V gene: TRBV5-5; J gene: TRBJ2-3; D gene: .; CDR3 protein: CASSLLSSTDTQYF; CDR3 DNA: TGTGCCAGCAGCTTGCTCAGTTCCACAGATACGCAGTATTTT
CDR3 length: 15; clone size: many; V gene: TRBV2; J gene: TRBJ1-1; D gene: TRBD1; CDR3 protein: CASRPRTGSNTEAFF; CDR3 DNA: TGTGCCAGCAGACCTAGGACAGGGAGTAACACTGAAGCTTTCTTT
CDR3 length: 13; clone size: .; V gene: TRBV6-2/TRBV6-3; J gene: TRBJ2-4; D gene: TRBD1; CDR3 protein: CASIRDSRNIQYF; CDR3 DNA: TGTGCCAGCATTCGGGACAGCCGAAACATTCAGTACTTC
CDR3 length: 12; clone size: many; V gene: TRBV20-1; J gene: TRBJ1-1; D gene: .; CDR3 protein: CSATVGPTEAFF; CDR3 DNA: TGCAGTGCTACTGTGGGGCCCACTGAAGCTTTCTTT
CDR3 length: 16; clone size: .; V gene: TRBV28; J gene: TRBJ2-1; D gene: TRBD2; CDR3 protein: CASSLMTSGPSGEQFF; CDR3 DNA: TGTGCCAGCAGCCTAATGACTAGCGGGCCCTCGGGGGAGCAGTTCTTC
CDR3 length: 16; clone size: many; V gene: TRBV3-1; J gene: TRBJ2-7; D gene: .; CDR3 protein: CASTRGTGPFPYEQYF; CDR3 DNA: TGTGCCAGCACCCGGGGTACAGGGCCCTTTCCCTACGAGCAGTACTTC
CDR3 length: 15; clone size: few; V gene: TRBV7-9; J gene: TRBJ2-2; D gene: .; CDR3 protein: CASSLDWTPTGELFF; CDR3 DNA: TGTGCCAGCAGCTTAGATTGGACACCCACCGGGGAGCTGTTTTTT
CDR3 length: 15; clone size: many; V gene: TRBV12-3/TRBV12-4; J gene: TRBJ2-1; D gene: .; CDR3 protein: CASSPEQGGWNEQFF; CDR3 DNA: TGTGCCAGCAGTCCCGAACAGGGGGGGTGGAATGAGCAGTTCTTC
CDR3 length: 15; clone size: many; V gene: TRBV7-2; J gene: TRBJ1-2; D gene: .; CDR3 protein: CASSQKEGANYGYTF; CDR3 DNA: TGTGCCAGCAGCCAAAAGGAGGGAGCCAACTATGGCTACACCTTC
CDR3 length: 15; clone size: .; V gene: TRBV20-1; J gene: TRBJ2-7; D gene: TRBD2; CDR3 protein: CSARNLAGDSCEQYF; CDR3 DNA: TGCAGTGCTAGGAACCTAGCGGGAGATTCCTGCGAGCAGTACTTC
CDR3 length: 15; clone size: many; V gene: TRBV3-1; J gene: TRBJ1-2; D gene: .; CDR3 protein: CASSQDFVRQYGYTF; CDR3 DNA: TGTGCCAGCAGCCAAGATTTTGTACGTCAATATGGCTACACCTTC
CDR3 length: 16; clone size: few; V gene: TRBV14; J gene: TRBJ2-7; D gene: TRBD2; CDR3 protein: CASSQVLSGSTYEQYF; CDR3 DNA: TGTGCCAGCAGCCAAGTCCTTAGCGGGAGCACCTACGAGCAGTACTTC
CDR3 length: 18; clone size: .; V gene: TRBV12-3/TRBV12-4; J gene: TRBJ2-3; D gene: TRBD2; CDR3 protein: CASRGTSGKLRSTDTQYF; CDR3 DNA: TGTGCCAGCAGGGGGACTAGCGGGAAGTTACGTAGCACAGATACGCAGTATTTT
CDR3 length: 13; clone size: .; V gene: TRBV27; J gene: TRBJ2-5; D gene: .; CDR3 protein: CASSSASSRTQYF; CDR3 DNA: TGTGCCAGCAGTTCAGCCTCCTCAAGGACCCAGTACTTC
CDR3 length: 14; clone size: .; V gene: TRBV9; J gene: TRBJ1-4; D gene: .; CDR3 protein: CASSAGVTNEKLFF; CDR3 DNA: TGTGCCAGCAGCGCAGGAGTTACTAATGAAAAACTGTTTTTT
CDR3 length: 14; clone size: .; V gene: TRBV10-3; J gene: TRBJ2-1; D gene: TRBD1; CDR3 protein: CAISEGTGNNEQFF; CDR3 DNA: TGTGCCATCAGTGAAGGGACAGGGAACAATGAGCAGTTCTTC
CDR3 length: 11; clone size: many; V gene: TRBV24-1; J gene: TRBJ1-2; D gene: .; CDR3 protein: CATSDNYGYTF; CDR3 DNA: TGTGCCACCAGTGATAACTATGGCTACACCTTC
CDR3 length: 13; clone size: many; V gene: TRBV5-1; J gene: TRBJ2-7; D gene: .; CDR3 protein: CASSLAYGYEQYF; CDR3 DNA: TGCGCCAGCAGCTTGGCCTACGGATACGAGCAGTACTTC
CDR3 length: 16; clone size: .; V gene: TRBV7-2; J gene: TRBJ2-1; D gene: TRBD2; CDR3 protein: CASSLGGGTSSDEQFF; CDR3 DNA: TGTGCCAGCAGCCTAGGGGGGGGGACTAGCTCGGATGAGCAGTTCTTC
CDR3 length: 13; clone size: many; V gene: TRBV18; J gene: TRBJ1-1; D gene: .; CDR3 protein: CASSPPWSTEAFF; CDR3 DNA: TGTGCCAGCTCACCACCCTGGTCCACTGAAGCTTTCTTT
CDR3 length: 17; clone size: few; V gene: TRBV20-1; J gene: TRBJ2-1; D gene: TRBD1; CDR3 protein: CSARPKLRTGIAYEQFF; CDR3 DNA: TGCAGTGCTAGACCTAAGCTGAGGACAGGGATTGCCTACGAGCAGTTCTTC
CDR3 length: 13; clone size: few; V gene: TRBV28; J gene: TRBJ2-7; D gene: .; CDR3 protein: CASSFSRRYEQYF; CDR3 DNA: TGTGCCAGCAGTTTCAGCAGGCGCTACGAGCAGTACTTC
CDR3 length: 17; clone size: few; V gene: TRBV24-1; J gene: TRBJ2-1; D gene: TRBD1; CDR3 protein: CATSDPVRQGEYNEQFF; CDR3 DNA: TGTGCCACCAGTGACCCCGTTCGACAGGGGGAGTACAATGAGCAGTTCTTC
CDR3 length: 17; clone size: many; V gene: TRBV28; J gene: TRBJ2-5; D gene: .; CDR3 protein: CASSLMGRGEVGETQYF; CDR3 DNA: TGTGCCAGCAGTTTAATGGGCAGGGGCGAGGTCGGAGAGACCCAGTACTTC
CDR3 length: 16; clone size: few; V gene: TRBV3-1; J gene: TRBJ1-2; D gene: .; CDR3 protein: CASSQGRLDPNYGYTF; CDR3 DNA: TGTGCCAGCAGCCAAGGCCGGTTGGACCCTAACTATGGCTACACCTTC
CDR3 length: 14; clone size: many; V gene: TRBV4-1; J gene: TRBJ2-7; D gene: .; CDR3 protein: CASSQGAGPREQYF; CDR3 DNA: TGCGCCAGCAGCCAGGGGGCGGGACCTCGAGAGCAGTACTTC